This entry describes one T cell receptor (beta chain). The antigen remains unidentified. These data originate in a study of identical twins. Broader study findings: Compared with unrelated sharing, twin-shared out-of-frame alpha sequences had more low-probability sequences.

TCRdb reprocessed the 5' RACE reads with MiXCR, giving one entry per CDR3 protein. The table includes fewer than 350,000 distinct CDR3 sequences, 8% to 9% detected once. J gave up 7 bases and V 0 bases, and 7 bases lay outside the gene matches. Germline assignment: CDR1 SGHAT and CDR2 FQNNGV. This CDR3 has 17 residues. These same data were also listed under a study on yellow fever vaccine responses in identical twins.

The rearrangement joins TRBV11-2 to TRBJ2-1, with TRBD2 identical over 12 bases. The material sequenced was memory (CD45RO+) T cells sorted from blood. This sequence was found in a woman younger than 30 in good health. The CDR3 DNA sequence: TGTGCCAGCAGCTTAGATCGTGGACTAGCGGGAAAAAATGAGCAGTTCTTC. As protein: CASSLDRGLAGKNEQFF.